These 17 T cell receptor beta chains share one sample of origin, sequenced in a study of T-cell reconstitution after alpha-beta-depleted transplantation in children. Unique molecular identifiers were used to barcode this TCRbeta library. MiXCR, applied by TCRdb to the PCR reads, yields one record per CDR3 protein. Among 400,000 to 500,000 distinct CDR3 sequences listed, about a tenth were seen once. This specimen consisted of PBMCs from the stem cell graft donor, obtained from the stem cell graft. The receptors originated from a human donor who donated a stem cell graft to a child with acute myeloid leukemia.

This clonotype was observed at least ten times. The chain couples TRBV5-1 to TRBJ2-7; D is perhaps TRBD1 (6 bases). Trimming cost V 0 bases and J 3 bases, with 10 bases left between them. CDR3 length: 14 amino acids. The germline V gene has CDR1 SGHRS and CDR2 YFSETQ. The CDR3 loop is CASSLGTEDYEQYV. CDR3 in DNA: TGCGCCAGCAGCTTGGGGACAGAGGACTACGAGCAGTACGTC.

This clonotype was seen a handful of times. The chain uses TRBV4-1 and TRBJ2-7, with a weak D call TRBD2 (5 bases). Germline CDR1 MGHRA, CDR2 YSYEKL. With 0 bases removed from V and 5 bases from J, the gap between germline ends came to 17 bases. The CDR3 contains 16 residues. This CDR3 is CASSQERSGPADEQYF. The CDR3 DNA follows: TGCGCCAGCAGCCAAGAAAGGAGCGGCCCGGCGGACGAGCAGTACTTC.

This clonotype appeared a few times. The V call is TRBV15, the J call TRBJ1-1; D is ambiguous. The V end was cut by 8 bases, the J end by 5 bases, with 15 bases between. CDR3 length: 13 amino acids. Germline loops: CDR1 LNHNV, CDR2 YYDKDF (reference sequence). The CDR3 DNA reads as TGTGCCACCTCAAGAGGAGGGAGGACTGAAGCTTTCTTT. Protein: CATSRGGRTEAFF. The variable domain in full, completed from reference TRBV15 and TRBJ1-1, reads DAMVIQNPRYQVTQFGKPVTLSCSQTLNHNVMYWYQQKSSQAPKLLFHYYDKDFNNEADTPDNFQSRRPNTSFCFLDIRSPGLGDTAMYLCATSRGGRTEAFFGQGTRLTVV.

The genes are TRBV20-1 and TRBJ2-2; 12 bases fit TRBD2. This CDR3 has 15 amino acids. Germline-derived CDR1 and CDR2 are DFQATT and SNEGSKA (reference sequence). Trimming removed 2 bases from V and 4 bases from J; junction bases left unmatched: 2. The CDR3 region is CSARLLAGGTGELFF. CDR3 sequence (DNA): TGCAGTGCTAGACTACTAGCGGGAGGCACCGGGGAGCTGTTTTTT.

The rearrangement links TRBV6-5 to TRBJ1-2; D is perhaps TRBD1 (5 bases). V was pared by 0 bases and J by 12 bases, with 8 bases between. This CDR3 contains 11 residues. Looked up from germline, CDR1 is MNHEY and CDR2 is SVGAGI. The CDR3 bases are TGTGCCAGCAGTTACTCGGGGCGGCACACCTTC. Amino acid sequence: CASSYSGRHTF.

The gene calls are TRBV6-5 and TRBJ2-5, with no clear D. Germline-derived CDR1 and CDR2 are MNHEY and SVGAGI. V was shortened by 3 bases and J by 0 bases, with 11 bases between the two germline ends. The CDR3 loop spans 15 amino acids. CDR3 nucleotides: TGTGCCAGCAGTTATCTCTCAGATCACCAAGAGACCCAGTACTTC. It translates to CASSYLSDHQETQYF.

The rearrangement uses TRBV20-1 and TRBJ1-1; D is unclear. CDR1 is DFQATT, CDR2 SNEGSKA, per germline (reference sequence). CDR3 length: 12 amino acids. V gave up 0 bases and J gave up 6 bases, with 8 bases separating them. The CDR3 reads CSAREMASEAFF. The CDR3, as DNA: TGCAGTGCTAGAGAAATGGCCTCTGAAGCTTTCTTT.

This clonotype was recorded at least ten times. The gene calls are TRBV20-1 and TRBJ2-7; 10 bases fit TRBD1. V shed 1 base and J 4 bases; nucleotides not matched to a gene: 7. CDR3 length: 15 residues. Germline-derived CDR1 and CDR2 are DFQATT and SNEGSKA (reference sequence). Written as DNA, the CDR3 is TGCAGTGCTAGAGGACTTGGGACAGGGGTGTACGAGCAGTACTTC. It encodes CSARGLGTGVYEQYF.

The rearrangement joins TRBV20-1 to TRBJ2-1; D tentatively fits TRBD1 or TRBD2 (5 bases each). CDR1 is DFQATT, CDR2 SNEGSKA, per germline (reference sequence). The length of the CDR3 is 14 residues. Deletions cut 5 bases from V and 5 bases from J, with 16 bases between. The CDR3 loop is CSAPPGHGDNEQFF. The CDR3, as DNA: TGCAGTGCTCCCCCGGGGCACGGAGACAATGAGCAGTTCTTC.

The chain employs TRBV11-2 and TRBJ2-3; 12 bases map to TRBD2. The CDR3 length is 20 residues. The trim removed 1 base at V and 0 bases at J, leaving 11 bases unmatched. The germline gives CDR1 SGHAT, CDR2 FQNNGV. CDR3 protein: CASSLALRLAGGFSTDTQYF. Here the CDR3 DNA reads TGTGCCAGCAGCTTAGCTCTCCGGCTAGCGGGGGGGTTTAGCACAGATACGCAGTATTTT.

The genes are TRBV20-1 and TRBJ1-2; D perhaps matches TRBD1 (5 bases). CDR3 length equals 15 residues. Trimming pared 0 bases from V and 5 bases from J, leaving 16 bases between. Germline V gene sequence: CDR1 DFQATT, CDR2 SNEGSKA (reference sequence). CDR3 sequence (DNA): TGCAGTGCTAGAGACGATTCAGCAGGGATGTATGGCTACACCTTC. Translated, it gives CSARDDSAGMYGYTF.

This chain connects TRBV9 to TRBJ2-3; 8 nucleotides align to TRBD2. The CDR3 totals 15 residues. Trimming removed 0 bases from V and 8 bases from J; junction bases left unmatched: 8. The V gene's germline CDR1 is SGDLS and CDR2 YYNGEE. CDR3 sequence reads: CASSVGVSGSVTQYF. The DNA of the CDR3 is TGTGCCAGCAGCGTAGGAGTAAGCGGGAGTGTTACGCAGTATTTT.

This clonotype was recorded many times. CDR3 residues: CASGKELRDTQYF. CDR3 coding DNA: TGTGCCAGCGGGAAGGAGTTAAGAGATACGCAGTATTTT. The chain carries TRBV12-3 or TRBV12-4 and TRBJ2-3; no clear D. The CDR3 loop spans 13 amino acids. The V gene lost 8 bases and the J gene lost 5 bases, with 14 bases spanning the gap.

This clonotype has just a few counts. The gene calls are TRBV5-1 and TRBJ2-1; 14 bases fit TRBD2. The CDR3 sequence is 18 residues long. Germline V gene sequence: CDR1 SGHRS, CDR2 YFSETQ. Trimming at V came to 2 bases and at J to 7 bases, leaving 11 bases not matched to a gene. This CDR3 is CASSFGLAGGQGRNEQFF. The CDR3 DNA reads TGCGCCAGCAGCTTTGGACTAGCGGGGGGCCAAGGGCGAAATGAGCAGTTCTTC. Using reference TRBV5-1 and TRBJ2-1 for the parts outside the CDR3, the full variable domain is KAGVTQTPRYLIKTRGQQVTLSCSPISGHRSVSWYQQTPGQGLQFLFEYFSETQRNKGNFPGRFSGRQFSNSRSEMNVSTLELGDSALYLCASSFGLAGGQGRNEQFFGPGTRLTVL.

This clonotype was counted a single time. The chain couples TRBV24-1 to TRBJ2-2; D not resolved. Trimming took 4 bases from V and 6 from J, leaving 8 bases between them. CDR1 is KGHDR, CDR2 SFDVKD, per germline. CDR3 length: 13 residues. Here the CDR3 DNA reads TGTGCCACCAGTGACCACGGGTCCGGGGAGCTGTTTTTT. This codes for CATSDHGSGELFF.

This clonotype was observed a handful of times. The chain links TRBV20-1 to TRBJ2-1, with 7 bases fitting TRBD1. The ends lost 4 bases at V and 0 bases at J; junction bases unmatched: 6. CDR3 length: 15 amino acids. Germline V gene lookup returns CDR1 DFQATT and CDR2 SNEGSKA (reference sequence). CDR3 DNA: TGCAGTGCTAAGGGGGCAGGAGACTCCTACAATGAGCAGTTCTTC. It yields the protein CSAKGAGDSYNEQFF.

The CDR3 region has the DNA TGTGCCATCGAGACTAGCGGGACGGGTGAGCAGTTCTTC. As protein: CAIETSGTGEQFF. The gene calls are TRBV10-3 and TRBJ2-1; 11 nucleotides align to TRBD2. Germline V gene data show CDR1 as ENHRY and CDR2 as SYGVKD. V was pared by 8 bases and J by 9 bases, with 6 bases of the junction left unmatched. The CDR3 contains 13 residues.